This entry features one T cell receptor beta chain sequence. Antigen unknown. The authors split each subset's genomic DNA evenly across several immunoSEQ plates. TCRdb's table, derived via immunoSEQ multiplex PCR, lists solely in-frame clones and lacks some. The data show some 320,000 clones, with around 87% seen just once and 15% to 20% held by the top ten. The data were taken from a study of shared clonotypes between healthy human individuals. Across the study: A couple of women and a few men aged 18 to 49 served as donors. Study-level findings and limits: Non-shared clonotypes displayed generation probabilities falling below those of clonotypes present in all four donors.

Trimming removed 0 bases from V and 10 bases from J, with 8 bases in between. Germline CDR1 is SGHRS and CDR2 is YFSETQ. This CDR3 is built from 13 residues. The specimen was memory CD8+ T cells sorted from blood. Subset reported: CD45RO+ cells pooled with CCR7-negative TemRA cells. The V and J genes are TRBV5-1 and TRBJ1-6; D not resolved. This TCR was sampled from a man younger than 30 in good health. As DNA, the CDR3 is TGCGCCAGCAGCTTGGTTGCTGGCTCACCCCTCCACTTT. Protein sequence: CASSLVAGSPLHF.